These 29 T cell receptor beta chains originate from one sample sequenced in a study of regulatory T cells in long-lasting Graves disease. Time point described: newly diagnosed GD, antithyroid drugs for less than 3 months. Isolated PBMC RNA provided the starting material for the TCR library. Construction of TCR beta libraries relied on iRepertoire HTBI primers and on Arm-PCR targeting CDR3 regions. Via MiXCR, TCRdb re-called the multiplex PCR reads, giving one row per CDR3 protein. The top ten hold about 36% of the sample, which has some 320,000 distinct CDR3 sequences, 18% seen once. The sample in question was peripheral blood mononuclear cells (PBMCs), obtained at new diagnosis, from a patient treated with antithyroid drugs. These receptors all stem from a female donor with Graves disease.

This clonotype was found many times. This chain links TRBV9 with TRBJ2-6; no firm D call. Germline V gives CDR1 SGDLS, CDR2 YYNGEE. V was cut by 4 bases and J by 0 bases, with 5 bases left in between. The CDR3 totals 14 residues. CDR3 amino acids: CASSPASGANVLTF. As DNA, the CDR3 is TGTGCCAGCAGCCCCGCCTCTGGGGCCAACGTCCTGACTTTC.

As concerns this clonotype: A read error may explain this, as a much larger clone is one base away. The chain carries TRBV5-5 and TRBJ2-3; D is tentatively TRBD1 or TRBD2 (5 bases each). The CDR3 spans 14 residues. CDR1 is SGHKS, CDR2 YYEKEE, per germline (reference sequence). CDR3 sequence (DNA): TGTGCCAGCAGTGAGGGGCCCACGAAAGATACGAAGTATTTT. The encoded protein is CASSEGPTKDTKYF.

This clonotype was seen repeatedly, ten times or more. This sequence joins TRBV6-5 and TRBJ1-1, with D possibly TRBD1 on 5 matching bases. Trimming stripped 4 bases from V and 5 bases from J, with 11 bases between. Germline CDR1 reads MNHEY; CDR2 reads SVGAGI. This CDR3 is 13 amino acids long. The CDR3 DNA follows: TGTGCCAGCAGTTGGGACGGGGGGACTGAAGCTTTCTTT. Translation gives CASSWDGGTEAFF.

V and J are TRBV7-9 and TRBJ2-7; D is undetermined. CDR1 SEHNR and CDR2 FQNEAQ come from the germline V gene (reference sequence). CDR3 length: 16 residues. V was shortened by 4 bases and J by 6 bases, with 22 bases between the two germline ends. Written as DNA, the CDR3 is TGTGCCAGCAGCTCAAATATCGTAACTGGGCCCTCCGAGCAGTACTTC. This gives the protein CASSSNIVTGPSEQYF.

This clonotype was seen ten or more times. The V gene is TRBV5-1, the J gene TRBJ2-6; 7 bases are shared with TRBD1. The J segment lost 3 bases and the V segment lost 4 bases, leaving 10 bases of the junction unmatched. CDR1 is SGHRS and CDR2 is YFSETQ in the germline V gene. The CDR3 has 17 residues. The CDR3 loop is CASSLRAGGSGANVLTF. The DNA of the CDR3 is TGCGCCAGCAGCCTCCGAGCAGGGGGTAGTGGGGCCAACGTCCTGACTTTC.

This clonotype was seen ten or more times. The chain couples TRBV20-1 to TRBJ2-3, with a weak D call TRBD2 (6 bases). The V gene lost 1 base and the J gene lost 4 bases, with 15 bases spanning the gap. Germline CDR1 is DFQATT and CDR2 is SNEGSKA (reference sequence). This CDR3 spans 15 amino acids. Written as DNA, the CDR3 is TGCAGTGCTAGAGCTTTCCGGGAGATCGCAGATACGCAGTATTTT. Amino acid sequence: CSARAFREIADTQYF.

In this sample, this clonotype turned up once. This CDR3 reads CASSVGTYNNEQFF. CDR3 in DNA: TGTGCCAGCAGTGTCGGGACTTATAACAATGAGCAGTTCTTC. The chain is built from TRBV27 and TRBJ2-1, with D maybe TRBD2 (6 bases). From germline, CDR1 is MNHEY and CDR2 SMNVEV (reference sequence). The CDR3 covers 14 residues. Between the trimmed V and J ends, which lost 5 bases and 5 bases, there was a span of 13 bases.

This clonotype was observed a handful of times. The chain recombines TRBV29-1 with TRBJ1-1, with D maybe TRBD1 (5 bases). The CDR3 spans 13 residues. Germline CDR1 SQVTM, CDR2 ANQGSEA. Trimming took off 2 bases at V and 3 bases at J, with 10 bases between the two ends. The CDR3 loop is CSVEPRGHTEAFF. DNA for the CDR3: TGCAGCGTTGAACCCCGGGGACACACTGAAGCTTTCTTT.

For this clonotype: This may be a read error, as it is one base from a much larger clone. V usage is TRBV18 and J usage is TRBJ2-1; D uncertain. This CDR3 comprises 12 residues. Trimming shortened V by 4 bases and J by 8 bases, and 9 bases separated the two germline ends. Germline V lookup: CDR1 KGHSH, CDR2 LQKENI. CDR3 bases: TGTGCCAGCTCACAGGCGCTCGATGAGCAGTTCTTC. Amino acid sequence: CASSQALDEQFF.

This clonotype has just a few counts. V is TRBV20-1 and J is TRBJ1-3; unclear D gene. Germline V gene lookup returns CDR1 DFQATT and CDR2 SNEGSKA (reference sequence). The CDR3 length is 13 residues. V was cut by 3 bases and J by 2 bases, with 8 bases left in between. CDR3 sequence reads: CSARKFPGNTIYF. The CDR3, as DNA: TGCAGTGCTAGGAAGTTTCCTGGAAACACCATATATTTT.

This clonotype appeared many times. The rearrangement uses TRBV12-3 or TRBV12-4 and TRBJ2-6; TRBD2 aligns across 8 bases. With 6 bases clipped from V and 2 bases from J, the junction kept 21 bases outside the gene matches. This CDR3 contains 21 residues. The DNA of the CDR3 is TGTGCCAGCAGCCCTCTGAAAGGAGGTGTTAGCGGGACCACTGGGGCCAACGTCCTGACTTTC. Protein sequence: CASSPLKGGVSGTTGANVLTF.

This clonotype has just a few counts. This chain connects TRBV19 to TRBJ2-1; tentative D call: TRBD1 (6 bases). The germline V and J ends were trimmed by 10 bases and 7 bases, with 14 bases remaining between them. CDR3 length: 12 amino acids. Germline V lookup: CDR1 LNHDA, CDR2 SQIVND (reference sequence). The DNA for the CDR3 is TGTGCCACCTCCCACAGGGATAATGAGCAGTTCTTC. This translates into CATSHRDNEQFF.

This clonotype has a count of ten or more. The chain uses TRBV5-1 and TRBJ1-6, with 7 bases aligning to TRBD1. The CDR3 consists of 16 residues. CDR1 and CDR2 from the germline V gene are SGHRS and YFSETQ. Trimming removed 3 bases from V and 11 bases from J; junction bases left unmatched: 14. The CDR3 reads CASSSLRTGLRAPLHF. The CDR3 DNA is TGCGCCAGCAGCTCGCTACGGACAGGTCTGCGCGCACCCCTCCACTTT. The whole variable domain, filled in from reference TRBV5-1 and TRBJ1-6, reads KAGVTQTPRYLIKTRGQQVTLSCSPISGHRSVSWYQQTPGQGLQFLFEYFSETQRNKGNFPGRFSGRQFSNSRSEMNVSTLELGDSALYLCASSSLRTGLRAPLHFGNGTRLTVT.

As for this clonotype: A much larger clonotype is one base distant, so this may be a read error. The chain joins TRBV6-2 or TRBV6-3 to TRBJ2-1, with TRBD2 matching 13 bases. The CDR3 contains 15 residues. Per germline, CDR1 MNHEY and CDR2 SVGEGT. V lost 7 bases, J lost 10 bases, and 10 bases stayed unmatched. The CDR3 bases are TGTGCCAGCATCCCCCTGACGGGACTAGCGGGAGAGCAGTTCTTC. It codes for CASIPLTGLAGEQFF.

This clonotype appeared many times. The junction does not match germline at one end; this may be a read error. CDR3 sequence: CASSYSSTGGYTF. In DNA, the CDR3 is TGTGCCAGCAGTTACTCGAGTACTGGAGGCTACACCTTC. The chain links TRBV5-1 to TRBJ1-2; D unclear. This CDR3 has 13 residues. Germline V gene lookup returns CDR1 SGHRS and CDR2 YFSETQ.

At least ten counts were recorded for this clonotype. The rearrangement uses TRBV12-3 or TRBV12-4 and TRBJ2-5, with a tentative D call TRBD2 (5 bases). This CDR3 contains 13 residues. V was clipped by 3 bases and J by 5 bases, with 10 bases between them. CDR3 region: CASSFLGGETQYF. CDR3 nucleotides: TGTGCCAGCAGTTTCCTAGGCGGGGAGACCCAGTACTTC.

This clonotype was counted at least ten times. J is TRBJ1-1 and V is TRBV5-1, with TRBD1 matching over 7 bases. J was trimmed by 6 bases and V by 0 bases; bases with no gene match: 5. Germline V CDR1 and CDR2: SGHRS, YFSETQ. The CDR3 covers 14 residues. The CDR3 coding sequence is TGCGCCAGCAGCTTGGCAGGGGGGATCGCTGAAGCTTTCTTT. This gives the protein CASSLAGGIAEAFF.

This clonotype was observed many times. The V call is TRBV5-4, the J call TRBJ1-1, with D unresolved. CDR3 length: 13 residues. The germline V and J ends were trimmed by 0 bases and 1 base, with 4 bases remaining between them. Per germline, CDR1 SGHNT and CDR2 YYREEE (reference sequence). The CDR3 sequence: CASSLVANTEAFF. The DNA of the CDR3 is TGTGCCAGCAGCTTGGTTGCGAACACTGAAGCTTTCTTT.

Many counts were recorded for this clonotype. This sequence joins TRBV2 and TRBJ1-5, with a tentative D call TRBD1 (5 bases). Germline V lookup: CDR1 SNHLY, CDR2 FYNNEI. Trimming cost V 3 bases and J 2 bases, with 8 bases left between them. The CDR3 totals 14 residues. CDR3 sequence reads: CASSETARNQPQHF. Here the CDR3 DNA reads TGTGCCAGCAGTGAGACAGCCCGCAATCAGCCCCAGCATTTT.

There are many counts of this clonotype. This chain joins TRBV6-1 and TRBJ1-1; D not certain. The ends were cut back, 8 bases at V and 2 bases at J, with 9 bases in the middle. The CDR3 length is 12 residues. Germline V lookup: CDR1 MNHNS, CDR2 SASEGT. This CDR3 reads CASRRGNTEAFF. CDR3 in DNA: TGTGCCAGCCGGCGGGGTAACACTGAAGCTTTCTTT.

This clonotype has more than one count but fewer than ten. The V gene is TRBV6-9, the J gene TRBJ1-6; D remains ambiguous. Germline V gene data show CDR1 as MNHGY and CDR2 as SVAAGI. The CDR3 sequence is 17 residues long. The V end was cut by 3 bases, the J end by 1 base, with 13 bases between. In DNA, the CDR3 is TGTGCCAGCAGTTACTCCCCTTCAAGTTCCTATAATTCACCCCTCCACTTT. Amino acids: CASSYSPSSSYNSPLHF.

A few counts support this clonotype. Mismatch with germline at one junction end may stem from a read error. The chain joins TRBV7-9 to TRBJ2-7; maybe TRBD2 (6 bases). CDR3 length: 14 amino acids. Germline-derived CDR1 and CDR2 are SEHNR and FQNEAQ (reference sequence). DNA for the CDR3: TGTGCCAGCAGCTTAGCGGCGGGGTCCTACGAGCAGTGCTTC. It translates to CASSLAAGSYEQCF.

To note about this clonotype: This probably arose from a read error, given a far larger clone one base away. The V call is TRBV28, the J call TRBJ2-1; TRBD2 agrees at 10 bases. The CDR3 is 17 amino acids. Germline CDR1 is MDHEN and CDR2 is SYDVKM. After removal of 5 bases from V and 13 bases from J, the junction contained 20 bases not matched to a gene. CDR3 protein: CASSLPRAGLAEETQFF. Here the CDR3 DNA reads TGTGCCAGCAGTCTACCGCGGGCAGGACTAGCGGAAGAGACCCAGTTCTTC.

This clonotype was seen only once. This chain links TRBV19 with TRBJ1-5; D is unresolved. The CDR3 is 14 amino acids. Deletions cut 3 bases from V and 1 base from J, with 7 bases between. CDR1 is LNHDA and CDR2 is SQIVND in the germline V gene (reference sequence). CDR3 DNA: TGTGCCAGTAGTATTGTAGGCAGCAATCAGCCCCAGCATTTT. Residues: CASSIVGSNQPQHF.

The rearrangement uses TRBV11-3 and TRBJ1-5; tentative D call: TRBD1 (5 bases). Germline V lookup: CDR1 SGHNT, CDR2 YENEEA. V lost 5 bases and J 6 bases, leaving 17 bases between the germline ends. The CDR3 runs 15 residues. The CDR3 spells CASSQVAGTGQPQHF. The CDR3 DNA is TGTGCCAGCAGCCAAGTCGCAGGGACGGGTCAGCCCCAGCATTTT.

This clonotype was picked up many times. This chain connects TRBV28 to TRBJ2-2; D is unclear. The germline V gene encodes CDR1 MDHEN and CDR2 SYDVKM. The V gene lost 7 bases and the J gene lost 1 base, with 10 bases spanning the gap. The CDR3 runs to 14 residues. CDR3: CASTPFWNTGELFF. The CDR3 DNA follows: TGTGCCAGCACTCCGTTCTGGAACACCGGGGAGCTGTTTTTT. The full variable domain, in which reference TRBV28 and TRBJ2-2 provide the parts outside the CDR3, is DVKVTQSSRYLVKRTGEKVFLECVQDMDHENMFWYRQDPGLGLRLIYFSYDVKMKEKGDIPEGYSVSREKKERFSLILESASTNQTSMYLCASTPFWNTGELFFGEGSRLTVL.

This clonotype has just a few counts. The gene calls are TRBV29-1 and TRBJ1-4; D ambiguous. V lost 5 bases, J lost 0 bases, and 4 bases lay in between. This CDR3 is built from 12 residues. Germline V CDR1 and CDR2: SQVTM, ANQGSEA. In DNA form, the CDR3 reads TGCAGCGTTCGCACAACTAATGAAAAACTGTTTTTT. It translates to CSVRTTNEKLFF. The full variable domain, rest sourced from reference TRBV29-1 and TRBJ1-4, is SAVISQKPSRDICQRGTSLTIQCQVDSQVTMMFWYRQQPGQSLTLIATANQGSEATYESGFVIDKFPISRPNLTFSTLTVSNMSPEDSSIYLCSVRTTNEKLFFGSGTQLSVL.

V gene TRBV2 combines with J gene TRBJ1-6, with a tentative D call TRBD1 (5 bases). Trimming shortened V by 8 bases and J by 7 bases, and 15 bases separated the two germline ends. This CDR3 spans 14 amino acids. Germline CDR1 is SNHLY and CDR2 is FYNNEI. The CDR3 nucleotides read TGTGCCAGCGAAAGTCAGGGATGGAATTCACCCCTCCACTTT. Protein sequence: CASESQGWNSPLHF.

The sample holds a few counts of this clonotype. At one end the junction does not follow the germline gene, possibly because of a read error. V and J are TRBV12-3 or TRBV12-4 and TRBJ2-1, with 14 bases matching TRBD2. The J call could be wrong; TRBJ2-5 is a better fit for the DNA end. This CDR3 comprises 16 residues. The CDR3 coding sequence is TGTGCCAGCAGTAATGGACTAGCGGGAGGTGGAGAGGCCCAGTACTTC. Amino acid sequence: CASSNGLAGGGEAQYF.